This T cell receptor beta chain is from a study of T cell responses to AZD1222 COVID-19 vaccine. General study points: Recipients of two AZD1222 doses showed rising Spike-specific TCR breadth and depth. Close to half of spike-specific TCRs reportedly recognize unmutated variant regions. Repertoires were collected only later (after the peak T cell response had occurred). Donors were chiefly white British, with a greater number of females, and clonal diversity was perhaps underestimated.

V lost 4 bases to trimming and J lost 8 bases, with 26 bases between them. This CDR3 has 16 amino acids. Per germline, CDR1 GTSNPN and CDR2 SVGIG (reference sequence). Clones were read by immunoSEQ multiplex PCR, and TCRdb kept only the in-frame ones, dropping some. The sample yields roughly 200,000 clones, more than 80% seen once. Regarding this clone: Antigen specificity is unknown.

The specimen comprised peripheral blood, sampled 28 days after the second dose of the MenACWY control vaccine. This rearrangement joins TRBV30 to TRBJ1-2; D unclear. The source is an adult who received the MenACWY meningococcal vaccine as a control. The CDR3 DNA sequence: TGTGCCTGGACAACCGGGGAAACGGGAGGGTATAGCGGCTACACCTTC. Amino acid sequence: CAWTTGETGGYSGYTF.